Included here is one T cell receptor (beta chain) sequence, with context. Antigen: not known. Profiling relied on immunoSEQ multiplex PCR, and the TCRdb table lists in-frame clones only, not all of them. The repertoire holds 11,000 to 15,000 clones, with about 90% as singletons. The sample belongs to a study of OX40 agonist ivuxolimab in advanced cancers. About the research overall: Six ivuxolimab dose levels, 0.01 to 10 mg/kg, were given intravenously every 2 weeks. The study, taken as a whole, reports: Certain nonresponders likewise exhibited a low normalized T-cell clonal expansion. Researchers report that CD8+ T cells had, on average, more expanded clones than CD4+.

Patients had blood sampled at baseline and again on cycle 4 day 1 and cycle 7 day 1. V lost 3 bases and J lost 0; bases outside the gene matches: 5. Germline CDR1 SGDLS, CDR2 YYNGEE. CDR3 length equals 17 residues. This TCR was recovered from an adult with an advanced solid tumor such as melanoma, head and neck, liver or kidney cancer. Sequencing used CD4+ or CD8+ T cells sorted from blood, obtained in a trial of the OX40 agonist ivuxolimab. The chain recombines TRBV9 with TRBJ2-2; 10 bases agree with TRBD2. CDR3 amino acids: CASSAPGTSANTGELFF. The CDR3 DNA reads TGTGCCAGCAGCGCGCCCGGGACTAGCGCGAACACCGGGGAGCTGTTTTTT.